This paragraph reports one T cell receptor beta chain. CDR3 length equals 16 residues. V lost 5 bases and J 0 bases, leaving 17 bases between the germline ends. Germline CDR1 reads MDHEN; CDR2 reads SYDVKM. This sample was taken from a study of T cell changes during pregnancy in multiple sclerosis. TCRdb's copy holds only in-frame clones and misses some; the assay was immunoSEQ multiplex PCR. The sample has tens of thousands of clones; around 89% are singletons. This specimen was CD4+ T cells from peripheral blood mononuclear cells, taken in the second trimester of pregnancy. V usage is TRBV28 and J usage is TRBJ2-7; a possible D gene is TRBD2 (6 bases). The sequence was collected from a female donor with multiple sclerosis, enrolled in a pregnancy study. CDR3 coding DNA: TGTGCCAGCAGTCCTGGGGGGTGGCACGTCTCCTACGAGCAGTACTTC. It translates to CASSPGGWHVSYEQYF.